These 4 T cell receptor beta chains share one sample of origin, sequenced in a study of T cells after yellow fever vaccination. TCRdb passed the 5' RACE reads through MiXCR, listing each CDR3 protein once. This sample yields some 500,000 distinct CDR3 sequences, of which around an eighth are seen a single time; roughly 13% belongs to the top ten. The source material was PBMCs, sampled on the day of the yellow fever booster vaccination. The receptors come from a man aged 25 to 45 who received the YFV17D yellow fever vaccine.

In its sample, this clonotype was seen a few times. DNA of the CDR3: TGTGCCAGCAGCTCATCTAGCGGGAGAGAGACCCAGTACTTC. It translates to CASSSSSGRETQYF. V gene TRBV7-2 combines with J gene TRBJ2-5; 10 bases are shared with TRBD2. Germline V gene lookup returns CDR1 SGHTA and CDR2 FQGNSA. The CDR3 has 14 amino acids. Trimming at V came to 4 bases and at J to 4 bases, leaving 3 bases not matched to a gene.

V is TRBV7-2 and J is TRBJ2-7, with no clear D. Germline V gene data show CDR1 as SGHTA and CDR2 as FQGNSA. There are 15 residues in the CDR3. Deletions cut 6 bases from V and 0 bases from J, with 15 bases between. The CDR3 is CASRDRVGSSYEQYF. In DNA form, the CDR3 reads TGTGCCAGCAGGGACCGGGTGGGTAGCTCCTACGAGCAGTACTTC.

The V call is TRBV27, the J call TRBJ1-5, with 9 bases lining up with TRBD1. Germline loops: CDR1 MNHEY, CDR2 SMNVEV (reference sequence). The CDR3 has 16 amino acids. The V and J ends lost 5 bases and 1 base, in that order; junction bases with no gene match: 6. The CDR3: CASSPGQGTSNQPQHF. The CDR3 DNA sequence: TGTGCCAGCAGTCCAGGACAGGGGACGAGCAATCAGCCCCAGCATTTT.

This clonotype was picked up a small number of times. The CDR3 here is CASSRDSVAYEQYF. The CDR3 region has the DNA TGTGCCAGCAGCCGGGACTCAGTAGCCTACGAGCAGTACTTC. V usage is TRBV12-3 or TRBV12-4 and J usage is TRBJ2-7; possible D gene TRBD2, 6 bases. CDR3 size: 14 residues. Trimming removed 6 bases from V and 2 bases from J, with 14 bases in between.